These 19 T cell receptor beta chains originate from one sample sequenced in a study of T cells after yellow fever vaccination. TCRdb reprocessed the 5' RACE reads via MiXCR and lists one record per CDR3 protein. The table has 300,000 or so distinct CDR3 sequences, around 6.8% seen once. The source was PBMCs, collected roughly seven weeks after the first yellow fever vaccination. The origin of the receptors is a man between 18 and 35 years old who received the YFV17D yellow fever vaccine.

The sample holds a few counts of this clonotype. The chain joins TRBV9 to TRBJ2-5; D not resolved. CDR3 size: 14 residues. The V gene lost 0 bases and the J gene lost 5 bases, with 11 bases spanning the gap. The germline V gene has CDR1 SGDLS and CDR2 YYNGEE. The CDR3 DNA sequence: TGTGCCAGCAGCGTAGAGCCGGGCCACGAGACCCAGTACTTC. Amino acids: CASSVEPGHETQYF.

Ten or more counts support this clonotype. This chain links TRBV9 with TRBJ2-7, with TRBD1 matching 8 bases. The V segment lost 5 bases and the J segment 4 bases; nucleotides outside the gene matches: 5. Germline CDR1 reads SGDLS; CDR2 reads YYNGEE. The CDR3 totals 13 residues. CDR3: CASSRQGWYEQYF. CDR3 in DNA: TGTGCCAGCAGTAGACAGGGGTGGTACGAGCAGTACTTC.

The sample holds a few counts of this clonotype. The chain links TRBV6-1 to TRBJ2-7; D ambiguous. This CDR3 region has 15 residues. The V and J ends lost 5 bases and 1 base respectively, with 15 bases between them. Germline loops: CDR1 MNHNS, CDR2 SASEGT. This CDR3 reads CASSLGPMGSYEQYF. Here the CDR3 DNA reads TGTGCCAGCAGTCTCGGGCCGATGGGGTCCTACGAGCAGTACTTC.

This clonotype turned up a few times. V gene TRBV2 combines with J gene TRBJ2-2; D remains ambiguous. The germline gives CDR1 SNHLY, CDR2 FYNNEI. V was shortened by 7 bases and J by 2 bases, with 11 bases between the two germline ends. This CDR3 is 14 amino acids long. The CDR3 here is CASKGRRNTGELFF. CDR3 coding DNA: TGTGCCAGCAAAGGTCGGCGTAACACCGGGGAGCTGTTTTTT.

This clonotype was found many times. This chain connects TRBV20-1 to TRBJ2-7; 11 bases map to TRBD1. The length of the CDR3 is 15 residues. Germline-derived CDR1 and CDR2 are DFQATT and SNEGSKA (reference sequence). With 6 bases clipped from V and 6 bases from J, the junction kept 13 bases outside the gene matches. CDR3 sequence (DNA): TGCAGTGCCATTAGTGCGGGACAGGGGGGGATCGAGCAGTACTTC. Protein: CSAISAGQGGIEQYF.

This clonotype was seen more than once but under ten times. The gene calls are TRBV19 and TRBJ1-1; possible D gene TRBD1, 5 bases. The V gene lost 8 bases and the J gene lost 5 bases, with 15 bases spanning the gap. Germline-derived CDR1 and CDR2 are LNHDA and SQIVND (reference sequence). The CDR3 has 13 amino acids. The CDR3 sequence is CASGAWGETEAFF. For the CDR3, the DNA is TGTGCCAGTGGGGCTTGGGGTGAAACTGAAGCTTTCTTT.

This clonotype appeared a few times. This CDR3 is CASSQLSGVGELFF. As DNA, the CDR3 is TGCGCCAGCAGCCAACTGTCAGGCGTCGGGGAGCTGTTTTTT. This sequence joins TRBV4-3 and TRBJ2-2; D is uncertain. Germline CDR1 LGHNA, CDR2 YSLEER. Trimming took off 2 bases at V and 7 bases at J, with 11 bases between the two ends. This CDR3 is built from 14 residues.

The chain recombines TRBV5-1 with TRBJ2-1; no clear D. The CDR3 is 15 residues long. Germline-derived CDR1 and CDR2 are SGHRS and YFSETQ. V was pared by 0 bases and J by 4 bases, with 11 bases between. CDR3 DNA sequence: TGCGCCAGCAGCTTGGAGGCTGGATCATACAATGAGCAGTTCTTC. As protein: CASSLEAGSYNEQFF.

CDR3 region: CASSLDHYNSPLHF. In DNA form, the CDR3 reads TGTGCCAGCAGCTTAGACCACTATAATTCACCCCTCCACTTT. This chain joins TRBV7-9 and TRBJ1-6; no definite D call. Deletions cut 1 base from V and 3 bases from J, with 4 bases between. This CDR3 has 14 amino acids. Germline V gene data show CDR1 as SEHNR and CDR2 as FQNEAQ (reference sequence).

The chain links TRBV6-2 or TRBV6-3 to TRBJ2-7; D not resolved. Germline CDR1 MNHEY, CDR2 SVGEGT. V lost 2 bases and J 6 bases, leaving 11 bases between the germline ends. The length of the CDR3 is 13 residues. CDR3 coding DNA: TGTGCCAGCAGTTACATGGTAGCCGGCGAGCAGTACGTC. Amino acids: CASSYMVAGEQYV.

The gene calls are TRBV9 and TRBJ2-7; a possible D gene is TRBD1 (5 bases). Trimming took 3 bases from V and 3 from J, leaving 10 bases between them. The CDR3 length is 13 residues. Per the germline V gene, CDR1 is SGDLS and CDR2 is YYNGEE. The CDR3 loop is CASSGPGIYEQYF. CDR3 nucleotide sequence: TGTGCCAGCAGCGGACCAGGGATCTACGAGCAGTACTTC.

This clonotype was seen many times. The genes are TRBV4-2 and TRBJ2-2, with D perhaps matching TRBD1 or TRBD2 (5 bases each). Germline V gene lookup returns CDR1 LGHNA and CDR2 YNFKEQ. V gave up 0 bases and J gave up 7 bases, with 9 bases separating them. The CDR3 is 14 residues long. This chain's CDR3 is CASSQDLRGGELFF. The CDR3 DNA is TGTGCCAGCAGCCAAGATTTGAGGGGCGGGGAGCTGTTTTTT.

This clonotype was counted at least ten times. The chain joins TRBV6-1 to TRBJ2-5; tentatively, D is TRBD1 (5 bases). The CDR3 is 14 residues long. Germline V lookup: CDR1 MNHNS, CDR2 SASEGT. V gave up 7 bases and J gave up 7 bases, with 19 bases separating them. CDR3 region: CASTFDARQGTQYF. Written as DNA, the CDR3 is TGTGCCAGCACCTTCGACGCGCGCCAGGGGACCCAGTACTTC.

This chain uses TRBV7-6 with TRBJ1-1, with a possible D match to TRBD1 (6 bases). V was pared by 5 bases and J by 5 bases, with 18 bases between. From germline, CDR1 is SGHVS and CDR2 FNYEAQ. This CDR3 has 15 residues. CDR3 amino acids: CASSKSGQPGTEAFF. CDR3 sequence (DNA): TGTGCCAGCAGCAAATCTGGACAGCCCGGGACTGAAGCTTTCTTT.

J is TRBJ1-6 and V is TRBV12-3 or TRBV12-4, with 9 nucleotides matching TRBD1. The trim removed 5 bases at V and 8 bases at J, leaving 13 bases unmatched. CDR3 size: 17 residues. This CDR3 is CASSPGTGMVLDSPLHF. As DNA, the CDR3 is TGTGCCAGCAGTCCCGGGACAGGGATGGTTTTGGATTCACCCCTCCACTTT.

This clonotype was picked up a small number of times. The chain carries TRBV30 and TRBJ2-1; no clear D. Germline lookup yields CDR1 GTSNPN and CDR2 SVGIG (reference sequence). Trimming removed 0 bases from V and 9 bases from J, with 12 bases in between. There are 13 residues in the CDR3. The CDR3 DNA is TGTGCCTGGAGTGTTAGTGTTTCAGCTGAGCAGTTCTTC. Translation: CAWSVSVSAEQFF.

This clonotype was seen many times. This rearrangement joins TRBV6-2 or TRBV6-3 to TRBJ2-2; 9 bases align to TRBD2. Germline-derived CDR1 and CDR2 are MNHEY and SVGEGT. V was clipped by 6 bases and J by 9 bases; unmatched bases: 11. This CDR3 has 15 amino acids. In nucleotides, the CDR3 is TGTGCCAGCAGCCCCGGGGTAGCGGGGGCCCGGGAGCTGTTTTTT. As protein: CASSPGVAGARELFF.

The chain is built from TRBV2 and TRBJ2-1; 10 bases line up with TRBD2. This CDR3 has 15 amino acids. Germline V gene lookup returns CDR1 SNHLY and CDR2 FYNNEI. Trimming removed 2 bases from V and 6 bases from J; junction bases left unmatched: 4. CDR3 residues: CASSESGGARNEQFF. CDR3 in DNA: TGTGCCAGCAGTGAAAGCGGGGGGGCCCGCAATGAGCAGTTCTTC. The variable domain in full, completed from reference TRBV2 and TRBJ2-1, reads EPEVTQTPSHQVTQMGQEVILRCVPISNHLYFYWYRQILGQKVEFLVSFYNNEISEKSEIFDDQFSVERPDGSNFTLKIRSTKLEDSAMYFCASSESGGARNEQFFGPGTRLTVL.

This chain uses TRBV30 with TRBJ2-3, with 9 bases fitting TRBD2. V lost 2 bases and J lost 2; bases outside the gene matches: 2. There are 14 residues in the CDR3. CDR1 is GTSNPN, CDR2 SVGIG, per germline (reference sequence). CDR3 amino acids: CAWSLAGPTDTQYF. Here the CDR3 DNA reads TGTGCCTGGAGTCTAGCGGGGCCCACAGATACGCAGTATTTT. The full variable domain, in which reference TRBV30 and TRBJ2-3 provide the parts outside the CDR3, is SQTIHQWPATLVQPVGSPLSLECTVEGTSNPNLYWYRQAAGRGLQLLFYSVGIGQISSEVPQNLSASRPQDRQFILSSKKLLLSDSGFYLCAWSLAGPTDTQYFGPGTRLTVL.